Presented here are 18 T cell receptor beta chains from one specimen sequenced in a study of blood T cells in healthy people across ages. A second PCR of 7 to 11 cycles used a sample-barcoded 5' primer and a J-beta primer mix. TCRdb passed the 5' RACE reads through MiXCR, listing each CDR3 protein once. The sample contains some 670,000 distinct CDR3 sequences, 52% of which appear only once. The sample taken for sequencing was blood. All receptors derive from a woman aged 80 or over in good health.

There are a few counts of this clonotype. The rearrangement uses TRBV2 and TRBJ1-1, with 7 bases aligning to TRBD1. Trimming at V came to 8 bases and at J to 3 bases, leaving 9 bases not matched to a gene. Per germline, CDR1 SNHLY and CDR2 FYNNEI. The CDR3 loop spans 14 amino acids. For the CDR3, the DNA is TGTGCCAGCGGACAGACAGGGAGGGACACTGAAGCTTTCTTT. Amino acids: CASGQTGRDTEAFF. Variable domain in full (rest from reference TRBV2 and TRBJ1-1): EPEVTQTPSHQVTQMGQEVILRCVPISNHLYFYWYRQILGQKVEFLVSFYNNEISEKSEIFDDQFSVERPDGSNFTLKIRSTKLEDSAMYFCASGQTGRDTEAFFGQGTRLTVV.

This clonotype was seen at least ten times. This chain joins TRBV7-8 and TRBJ2-1, with 9 positions matching TRBD1. The CDR3 totals 16 residues. Trimming took 5 bases from V and 4 from J; bases not matched to a gene: 9. CDR1 and CDR2 (germline): SGHVS, FQNEAQ. The CDR3 sequence: CASSINPGTGYNEQFF. The CDR3 DNA is TGTGCCAGCAGCATTAACCCCGGGACAGGGTACAATGAGCAGTTCTTC.

This chain uses TRBV3-1 with TRBJ2-2; tentatively, D is TRBD2 (5 bases). The CDR3 length is 19 residues. V was clipped by 0 bases and J by 1 base, with 18 bases between them. Germline CDR1 and CDR2: LGHDT and YNNKEL (reference sequence). CDR3 protein: CASSQDWFGSGENTGELFF. The CDR3, as DNA: TGTGCCAGCAGCCAAGATTGGTTTGGAAGCGGAGAGAACACCGGGGAGCTGTTTTTT.

The chain uses TRBV20-1 and TRBJ2-1, with TRBD1 matching 9 bases. The CDR3 sequence is 16 residues long. Germline trimming cut 5 bases from V and 7 bases from J; bases unmatched to any gene: 15. From germline, CDR1 is DFQATT and CDR2 SNEGSKA (reference sequence). CDR3 coding DNA: TGCAGTGCTCCACTCAAACAGGGGGCTCGCGTGAATGAGCAGTTCTTC. As protein: CSAPLKQGARVNEQFF.

This clonotype appeared many times. This chain connects TRBV6-5 to TRBJ2-2, with D hard to call. Per germline, CDR1 MNHEY and CDR2 SVGAGI. Between the trimmed V and J ends, which lost 6 bases and 6 bases, there was a span of 14 bases. The CDR3 length is 14 residues. This CDR3 reads CASRDHDRPGELFF. The CDR3 coding sequence is TGTGCCAGCAGGGACCATGACCGTCCCGGGGAGCTGTTTTTT.

This clonotype was detected only once. V is TRBV20-1 and J is TRBJ2-5; TRBD2 matches 8 bases. The CDR3 length is 15 residues. Per germline, CDR1 DFQATT and CDR2 SNEGSKA (reference sequence). V lost 0 bases, J lost 11 bases, and 14 bases stayed unmatched. In DNA, the CDR3 is TGCAGTGCTAGAGATTTAAACGGGAGGGCCCTCGGGCAGTACTTC. Its translation is CSARDLNGRALGQYF.

The gene calls are TRBV5-1 and TRBJ2-1; TRBD1 matches 12 bases. The CDR3 consists of 17 residues. The V segment lost 2 bases and the J segment 5 bases; nucleotides outside the gene matches: 8. Germline assignment: CDR1 SGHRS and CDR2 YFSETQ. The DNA for the CDR3 is TGCGCCAGCAGCTTCGCCGGGACAGGGGGCGTGAACAATGAGCAGTTCTTC. Protein: CASSFAGTGGVNNEQFF.

This clonotype was observed many times. The chain employs TRBV20-1 and TRBJ2-1; 8 bases agree with TRBD2. The CDR3 totals 16 residues. Germline CDR1 DFQATT, CDR2 SNEGSKA (reference sequence). The V segment lost 0 bases and the J segment 1 base; nucleotides outside the gene matches: 5. Here the CDR3 DNA reads TGCAGTGCTAGAGATCAACGGGGGGGTTCCTACAATGAGCAGTTCTTC. Translated, it gives CSARDQRGGSYNEQFF.

The chain carries TRBV3-1 and TRBJ2-4; D gene ambiguous. The J call may be mistaken, given a closer DNA end match to TRBJ2-7. The germline gives CDR1 LGHDT, CDR2 YNNKEL (reference sequence). The CDR3 extends over 13 amino acids. This CDR3 reads CASSQPATHEQYF. DNA of the CDR3: TGTGCCAGCAGCCAGCCGGCTACTCACGAGCAGTACTTC.

This clonotype was seen more than once but under ten times. The J gene is TRBJ1-1, the V gene TRBV4-2; possible D gene TRBD1, 6 bases. This CDR3 comprises 15 residues. Trimming cost V 1 base and J 5 bases, with 14 bases left between them. The germline V gene encodes CDR1 LGHNA and CDR2 YNFKEQ. The DNA for the CDR3 is TGTGCCAGCAGCCAAGGGGGGCCGGGAGGGACTGAAGCTTTCTTT. Amino acid sequence: CASSQGGPGGTEAFF.

Note on this clonotype: A single base separates this from a much larger clone, so it may be a read error. The chain combines TRBV7-2 with TRBJ2-1, with D uncertain. This CDR3 region has 12 residues. Germline CDR1 reads SGHTA; CDR2 reads FQGNSA. The CDR3 region is CANSESVPEQFF. Here the CDR3 DNA reads TGTGCCAACAGCGAGTCGGTTCCTGAGCAGTTCTTC. Based on the CDR3 plus reference TRBV7-2 and TRBJ2-1, the full variable domain is GAGVSQSPSNKVTEKGKDVELRCDPISGHTALYWYRQSLGQGLEFLIYFQGNSAPDKSGLPSDRFSAERTGGSVSTLTIQRTQQEDSAVYLCANSESVPEQFFGPGTRLTVL.

This clonotype showed up just a few times. The chain combines TRBV3-1 with TRBJ2-7; possibly TRBD1 or TRBD2 for D (5 bases each). The CDR3 has 17 residues. V was cut by 3 bases and J by 3 bases, with 21 bases left in between. Per germline, CDR1 LGHDT and CDR2 YNNKEL (reference sequence). For the CDR3, the DNA is TGTGCCAGCAGCCATCCCTTGGGACGAGCGAAAATCTACGAGCAGTACTTC. It is translated as CASSHPLGRAKIYEQYF.

V is TRBV5-1 and J is TRBJ1-1; D is uncertain. Trimming shortened V by 2 bases and J by 8 bases, and 16 bases separated the two germline ends. In germline, CDR1 is SGHRS, CDR2 YFSETQ. The CDR3 length is 14 residues. This CDR3 reads CASSLFLGGGEAFF. The CDR3 DNA sequence: TGCGCCAGCAGCTTATTTCTGGGCGGCGGGGAAGCTTTCTTT.

The genes are TRBV29-1 and TRBJ2-5; 9 positions match TRBD1. The V and J ends lost 5 bases and 5 bases, in that order; junction bases with no gene match: 6. CDR3 length: 13 amino acids. Germline V lookup: CDR1 SQVTM, CDR2 ANQGSEA. The chain's CDR3 is CSVRTGEKETQYF. DNA of the CDR3: TGCAGCGTTAGGACAGGGGAGAAGGAGACCCAGTACTTC.

Concerning this clonotype: The junction differs from germline at one of its ends, possibly a read error. The rearrangement links TRBV6-6 to TRBJ2-7, with a tentative D call TRBD2 (6 bases). Germline CDR1 MNHNY, CDR2 SVGAGI (reference sequence). The CDR3 has 16 amino acids. The CDR3 here is CACSYGRVARDYEQYF. In nucleotides, the CDR3 is TGTGCCTGCAGTTACGGAAGGGTTGCGCGGGACTACGAGCAGTACTTC.

The genes are TRBV20-1 and TRBJ2-7; D is possibly TRBD1 or TRBD2 (6 bases each). The DNA matches TRBJ2-5 better at its end, which makes the J call doubtful. The germline gives CDR1 DFQATT, CDR2 SNEGSKA (reference sequence). The CDR3 extends over 18 amino acids. CDR3 protein: CSARGGGGRGGILETQYF. DNA of the CDR3: TGCAGTGCTAGAGGAGGGGGTGGGCGAGGGGGGATATTGGAGACCCAGTACTTC.

This clonotype came up once. This sequence joins TRBV20-1 and TRBJ2-7, with TRBD2 identical over 11 bases. The ends lost 5 bases at V and 3 bases at J; junction bases unmatched: 6. Germline V CDR1 and CDR2: DFQATT, SNEGSKA (reference sequence). This CDR3 comprises 14 residues. CDR3 nucleotides: TGCAGTGCTCCCGGGACTAGCGGCTACTACGAGCAGTACTTC. Its protein product is CSAPGTSGYYEQYF.

This clonotype was counted ten times or more. The chain employs TRBV6-6 and TRBJ2-7; no definite D call. Germline CDR1 MNHNY, CDR2 SVGAGI (reference sequence). The CDR3 consists of 13 residues. V lost 8 bases, J lost 0 bases, and 11 bases lay in between. CDR3 region: CASLADHSYEQYF. The CDR3 DNA follows: TGTGCCAGCCTGGCGGATCACTCCTACGAGCAGTACTTC.